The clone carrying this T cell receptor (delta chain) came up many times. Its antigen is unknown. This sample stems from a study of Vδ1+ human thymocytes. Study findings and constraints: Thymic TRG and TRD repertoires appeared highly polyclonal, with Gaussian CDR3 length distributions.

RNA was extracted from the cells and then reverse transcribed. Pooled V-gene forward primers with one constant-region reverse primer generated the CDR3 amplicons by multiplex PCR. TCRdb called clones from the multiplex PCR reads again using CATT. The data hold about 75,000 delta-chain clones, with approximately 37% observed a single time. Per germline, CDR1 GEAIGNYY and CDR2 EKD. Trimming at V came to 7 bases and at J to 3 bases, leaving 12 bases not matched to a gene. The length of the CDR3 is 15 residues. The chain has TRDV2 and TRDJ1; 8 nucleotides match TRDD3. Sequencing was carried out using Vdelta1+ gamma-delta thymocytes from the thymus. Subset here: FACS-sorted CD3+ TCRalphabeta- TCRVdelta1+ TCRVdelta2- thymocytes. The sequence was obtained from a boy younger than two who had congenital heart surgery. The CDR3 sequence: CACVLGAERADKLIF. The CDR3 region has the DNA TGTGCCTGCGTACTGGGGGCTGAAAGAGCCGATAAACTCATCTTT.